The 31 T cell receptor beta chains presented below share a single source sample, sequenced in a study of metastatic and nonmetastatic thyroid tumors. Every patient underwent thyroid surgery untreated. TCRdb reprocessed the PCR reads using MiXCR. The sample records over 20,000 clones, roughly 24% being singletons. The sequenced sample was blood. The receptors stem from a female donor with papillary thyroid cancer or a benign thyroid nodule (not recorded which). Some clones in this sample may be carry-over from other donors' samples.

This clone was seen repeatedly, ten times or more. The rearrangement links TRBV5-4 to TRBJ1-2, with D possibly matching TRBD1 (5 bases). Germline loops: CDR1 SGHNT, CDR2 YYREEE (reference sequence). The CDR3 contains 12 residues. Trimming took 3 bases from V and 6 from J, leaving 9 bases between them. The CDR3 DNA sequence: TGTGCCAGCAGCTCTTCAGGGAATGGCTACACCTTC. It codes for CASSSSGNGYTF.

This clone was seen at least ten times. With a much larger clone just one base away, this may be a read error. The chain joins TRBV5-6 to TRBJ1-2; D call uncertain. The ends were cut back, 1 base at V and 7 bases at J, with 8 bases in the middle. Germline V gives CDR1 SGHDT, CDR2 YYEEEE. The CDR3 is 12 residues long. The CDR3 DNA is TGTGCCAGCAGCTTGTATGGTAGTGGCTACACCTTC. Its protein product is CASSLYGSGYTF.

This clone was seen many times. V gene TRBV10-2 combines with J gene TRBJ2-3; a weak D match, TRBD2 (6 bases). The CDR3 spans 14 residues. The germline V gene encodes CDR1 WSHSY and CDR2 SAAADI. V was pared by 3 bases and J by 1 base, with 8 bases between. DNA for the CDR3: TGCGCCAGCAGTGACTTAGCGGGCACAGATACGCAGTATTTT. Protein: CASSDLAGTDTQYF.

Many counts were recorded for this clone. The genes are TRBV12-3 or TRBV12-4 and TRBJ2-7; the match to TRBD1 covers 12 bases. V was pared by 4 bases and J by 6 bases, with 4 bases of the junction left unmatched. This CDR3 comprises 14 residues. The DNA for the CDR3 is TGTGCCAGCAGTTCGGGACAGGGGGCAGGCGAGCAGTACTTC. It translates to CASSSGQGAGEQYF.

The chain has TRBV20-1 and TRBJ2-7, with a tentative D call TRBD1 (5 bases). Germline V gene data show CDR1 as DFQATT and CDR2 as SNEGSKA (reference sequence). Trimming removed 8 bases at V and 3 bases at J, with 14 bases between. The CDR3 extends over 12 amino acids. In DNA form, the CDR3 reads TGCAGTAAAACGGACATTAGCTACGAGCAGTACTTC. Its protein is CSKTDISYEQYF.

In its sample, this clone is medium-sized (0.01 to 0.1%). V and J are TRBV20-1 and TRBJ2-7, with 7 bases lining up with TRBD1. This CDR3 region has 13 residues. Germline assignment: CDR1 DFQATT and CDR2 SNEGSKA (reference sequence). The V segment lost 3 bases and the J segment 7 bases; nucleotides outside the gene matches: 9. The CDR3: CSASPQGVGEQYF. Here the CDR3 DNA reads TGCAGTGCTAGCCCTCAGGGGGTGGGGGAGCAGTACTTC.

This clone was seen only a few times. This chain uses TRBV27 with TRBJ1-4; D unclear. The germline V and J ends were trimmed by 10 bases and 8 bases, with 11 bases remaining between them. The CDR3 runs 11 residues. Looked up from germline, CDR1 is MNHEY and CDR2 is SMNVEV (reference sequence). CDR3 nucleotide sequence: TGTGCCACCCGAAGAGGCGAAAAACTGTTTTTT. Translated, it gives CATRRGEKLFF.

This clone was seen many times. V and J are TRBV24-1 and TRBJ2-3; 7 nucleotides align to TRBD1. The trim removed 4 bases at V and 1 base at J, leaving 4 bases unmatched. CDR3 length equals 15 residues. CDR1 KGHDR and CDR2 SFDVKD come from the germline V gene. The CDR3: CATSDPGGRTDTQYF. The DNA of the CDR3 is TGTGCCACCAGTGACCCAGGGGGACGCACAGATACGCAGTATTTT.

This clone was counted between two and nine times. The junction departs from the called germline gene at one end, perhaps through a read error. The genes are TRBV28 and TRBJ2-7; the D gene could be TRBD1 or TRBD2 (6 bases each). This CDR3 comprises 15 residues. CDR1 and CDR2 from the germline V gene are MDHEN and SYDVKM. The CDR3 region is CASTNSRTEEGEQYF. The CDR3 DNA is TGTGCCAGCACCAATTCCCGTACAGAGGAGGGGGAGCAGTATTTC.

This clone counts as medium-sized. This chain links TRBV20-1 with TRBJ1-2; D is perhaps TRBD1 (5 bases). CDR1 is DFQATT and CDR2 is SNEGSKA in the germline V gene (reference sequence). The CDR3 is made up of 14 amino acids. V dropped 0 bases and J dropped 4 bases, with 12 bases sitting between them. CDR3 sequence reads: CSARDPLGGYGYTF. The DNA of the CDR3 is TGCAGTGCTAGAGATCCTTTGGGGGGCTATGGCTACACCTTC.

On this clone itself: A read error may produce the germline difference seen at one junction end. The chain carries TRBV30 and TRBJ1-5, with D possibly being TRBD1 (5 bases). Germline loops: CDR1 GTSNPN, CDR2 SVGIG (reference sequence). The CDR3 is 15 residues long. The CDR3 protein is CAWSVLGARNQRQLF. The CDR3 DNA reads TGTGCCTGGAGTGTACTCGGGGCTCGCAATCAGCGCCAGCTTTTT.

A few counts support this clone. Likely a read error: the CDR3 ends without its conserved phenylalanine or tryptophan. No DNA is shown, since the ends of the CDR3 on it are uncertain; the CDR3 is the one TCRdb lists. This chain uses TRBV6-5 with TRBJ2-7. The CDR3 length equals 12 residues, ends included. The germline CDR1 and CDR2 sequences are MNHEY and SVGAGI. CDR3 loop: CASSYSPTEHYS.

This clone is medium-sized within its sample. The rearrangement links TRBV6-2 or TRBV6-3 to TRBJ1-5, with a weak D call TRBD1 (5 bases). CDR1 and CDR2 (germline): MNHEY, SVGEGT. Trimming removed 0 bases from V and 0 bases from J, with 12 bases in between. The CDR3 loop spans 17 amino acids. CDR3 nucleotide sequence: TGTGCCAGCAGTTACTCCCAGACAGATTATAGCAATCAGCCCCAGCATTTT. It codes for CASSYSQTDYSNQPQHF.

There are many counts of this clone. The V call is TRBV4-2, the J call TRBJ2-1, with 7 bases that match TRBD2. Germline trimming cut 4 bases from V and 8 bases from J; bases unmatched to any gene: 14. The CDR3 is 16 amino acids. Per the germline V gene, CDR1 is LGHNA and CDR2 is YNFKEQ. As DNA, the CDR3 is TGTGCCAGCAGCCTTAGGGACGAGCGGGGATTCGATGAGCAGTTCTTC. Translated: CASSLRDERGFDEQFF.

The table lists this clone with many counts. The chain combines TRBV3-1 with TRBJ2-1; D possibly corresponds to TRBD2 (6 bases). V was cut by 5 bases and J by 2 bases, with 16 bases left in between. Germline lookup yields CDR1 LGHDT and CDR2 YNNKEL (reference sequence). The CDR3 totals 16 residues. CDR3 loop: CASSEMTSIAYNEQFF. The CDR3 DNA reads TGTGCCAGCAGCGAGATGACTAGTATCGCCTACAATGAGCAGTTCTTC.

This clone was detected ten times or more. V gene TRBV28 combines with J gene TRBJ1-1; the D is unclear. CDR3 size: 13 residues. Germline assignment: CDR1 MDHEN and CDR2 SYDVKM. Trimming stripped 10 bases from V and 0 bases from J, with 12 bases between. The CDR3 here is CAIKRVLNTEAFF. CDR3 bases: TGTGCCATCAAGAGAGTGTTGAACACTGAAGCTTTCTTT.

Relative to its sample, this clone is medium-sized. V usage is TRBV5-1 and J usage is TRBJ2-5; 8 bases fit TRBD2. CDR3 length equals 16 residues. The V gene end was trimmed by 0 bases and the J gene end by 2 bases; junction bases not matched to a gene: 6. CDR1 and CDR2 from the germline V gene are SGHRS and YFSETQ. Here the CDR3 reads CASSLGASGLQETQYF. CDR3 nucleotide sequence: TGCGCCAGCAGCTTGGGGGCTAGCGGGCTACAAGAGACCCAGTACTTC.

This clone came up many times. J is TRBJ1-6 and V is TRBV28; D is possibly TRBD1 (5 bases). This CDR3 is 15 amino acids long. The germline V gene has CDR1 MDHEN and CDR2 SYDVKM. Trimming removed 3 bases at V and 1 base at J, with 7 bases between. The CDR3 sequence is CASSLGGSYNSPLHF. The CDR3 DNA is TGTGCCAGCAGTTTGGGGGGGTCCTATAATTCACCCCTCCACTTT.

In this sample, this clone turned up a few times. The rearrangement links TRBV28 to TRBJ1-1, with D tentatively TRBD1 (6 bases). The V and J ends lost 8 bases and 8 bases respectively, with 18 bases between them. Germline V lookup: CDR1 MDHEN, CDR2 SYDVKM. The length of the CDR3 is 13 residues. The CDR3 loop is CASQDGQPGEAFF. CDR3 coding DNA: TGTGCCAGCCAAGACGGACAGCCAGGGGAAGCTTTCTTT.

J is TRBJ2-7 and V is TRBV6-1; perhaps TRBD1 as D (6 bases). V dropped 5 bases and J dropped 2 bases, with 16 bases sitting between them. The CDR3 contains 15 residues. In germline, CDR1 is MNHNS, CDR2 SASEGT. The CDR3 protein is CASSSEFRTAYEQYF. For the CDR3, the DNA is TGTGCCAGCAGTTCCGAATTTAGGACAGCCTACGAGCAGTACTTC.

In its sample, this clone is medium-sized. The chain carries TRBV7-9 and TRBJ2-7; 12 bases line up with TRBD2. With V trimmed by 5 bases and J by 3 bases, 8 bases remained unmatched. Germline assignment: CDR1 SEHNR and CDR2 FQNEAQ (reference sequence). This CDR3 comprises 16 residues. The CDR3 loop reads CASSPQGLAGLYEQYF. The CDR3, as DNA: TGTGCCAGCAGCCCCCAGGGACTAGCGGGCCTCTACGAGCAGTACTTC. The entire variable domain, with the rest obtained from reference TRBV7-9 and TRBJ2-7, is as follows: DTGVSQNPRHKITKRGQNVTFRCDPISEHNRLYWYRQTLGQGPEFLTYFQNEAQLEKSRLLSDRFSAERPKGSFSTLEIQRTEQGDSAMYLCASSPQGLAGLYEQYFGPGTRLTVT.

This clone was found many times. In the same sample, other DNA sequences code for this CDR3. The chain carries TRBV6-2 or TRBV6-3 and TRBJ1-1; possibly TRBD1 for D (5 bases). Trimming stripped 4 bases from V and 0 bases from J, with 12 bases between. This CDR3 is 15 amino acids long. Germline V lookup: CDR1 MNHEY, CDR2 SVGEGT. The CDR3 DNA is TGTGCCAGCAGTTTGCCAGGGAGTGTGAACACTGAAGCTTTCTTT. Its protein product is CASSLPGSVNTEAFF.

For this clone: The junction departs from the called germline gene at one end, perhaps through a read error. The chain combines TRBV6-1 with TRBJ1-2, with a weak D call TRBD1 (6 bases). CDR3 size: 12 residues. Per the germline V gene, CDR1 is MNHNS and CDR2 is SASEGT. CDR3 bases: TGTGCCAGTAGTGAAGCACAGGGAGTGGGGACCTTC. It translates to CASSEAQGVGTF.

This clone was picked up many times. The gene calls are TRBV6-5 and TRBJ2-1; the D is unclear. V was pared by 2 bases and J by 8 bases, with 13 bases between. Germline CDR1 and CDR2: MNHEY and SVGAGI. This CDR3 is built from 14 residues. The CDR3 sequence: CASSYTSSVDEQFF. DNA for the CDR3: TGTGCCAGCAGTTACACCTCATCAGTGGATGAGCAGTTCTTC.

This clone was counted many times. The V call is TRBV6-6, the J call TRBJ1-2; 7 bases map to TRBD1. CDR1 and CDR2 from the germline V gene are MNHNY and SVGAGI (reference sequence). CDR3 length: 19 amino acids. The junction had 24 bases not matched to a gene; V was cut back by 7 bases and J by 4 bases. CDR3 DNA: TGTGCCAGCACCATCACCCCCATGGGCAGGGGGAAAGGGATCTATGGCTACACCTTC. Residues: CASTITPMGRGKGIYGYTF.

This clone is medium-sized by share. This rearrangement joins TRBV2 to TRBJ2-1, with D perhaps matching TRBD1 (5 bases). V was pared by 4 bases and J by 9 bases, with 19 bases between. The CDR3 has 15 amino acids. Germline values: CDR1 SNHLY, CDR2 FYNNEI. This chain's CDR3 is CASSAQGINRSEQFF. The CDR3 nucleotides are TGTGCCAGCAGTGCCCAGGGTATTAACCGTAGTGAGCAGTTCTTC.

A remark on this clone: At one of its ends the junction is not consistent with the germline gene, which may arise from a read error. V gene TRBV14 combines with J gene TRBJ2-1; D remains ambiguous. Germline CDR1 SGHDN, CDR2 FVKESK. The CDR3 extends over 14 amino acids. CDR3 DNA sequence: TGCGCCAGCAGCCAAATATCTAGGTACAATGAGCAGTTCTTC. Translating gives CASSQISRYNEQFF.

This clone was observed at least ten times. The J gene is TRBJ1-1, the V gene TRBV5-4, with a weak D call TRBD1 (5 bases). The CDR3 has 14 amino acids. V lost 0 bases, J lost 1 base, and 7 bases lay in between. Looked up from germline, CDR1 is SGHNT and CDR2 is YYREEE (reference sequence). The CDR3 region has the DNA TGTGCCAGCAGCTTGGGGACAACGAACACTGAAGCTTTCTTT. Its translation is CASSLGTTNTEAFF.

This clone was counted many times. The V gene is TRBV29-1, the J gene TRBJ2-4; D perhaps matches TRBD1 (5 bases). Germline values: CDR1 SQVTM, CDR2 ANQGSEA. This CDR3 comprises 16 residues. The ends were cut back, 7 bases at V and 0 bases at J, with 19 bases in the middle. Here the CDR3 reads CSAVRGSGLAKNIQYF. The CDR3 DNA is TGCAGCGCCGTTAGGGGATCGGGTCTAGCCAAAAACATTCAGTACTTC.

For this clone: An end of the junction differs from the germline gene, which may be a read error. This chain connects TRBV11-2 to TRBJ2-7, with 8 bases fitting TRBD2. Germline lookup yields CDR1 SGHAT and CDR2 FQNNGV. CDR3 size: 16 residues. CDR3 in DNA: TGTGCCAGCATCCCGGGGGGTGTAGCGGGGTCCTACGAGCGGTACTTC. Translation: CASIPGGVAGSYERYF.

The table lists this clone with many counts. The genes are TRBV4-2 and TRBJ2-1; TRBD2 is a possible D gene (5 bases). Trimming left V 0 bases short and J 8 bases short, with 14 bases between. This CDR3 is 15 amino acids long. The germline gives CDR1 LGHNA, CDR2 YNFKEQ. The CDR3 DNA follows: TGTGCCAGCAGCCAAGATAGCGCCCCCCGGGATGAGCAGTTCTTC. This sequence encodes CASSQDSAPRDEQFF.